Given below is one TCR beta chain in context. This entry belongs to a study of blood T cell repertoires in COVID-19. Study information: The United States, Italy and Spain were the sources of the acute and convalescent COVID-19 samples. Sources were T cells, B-cell-depleted T cells, or PBMCs; the material itself was cDNA or gDNA.

Patients from Seattle were sampled longitudinally, starting during active infection. Per the original methods: For nucleated cells, counts were estimated from reference gene primer amplification. Sequencing was performed with immunoSEQ multiplex PCR; in TCRdb, only in-frame clones are kept and a portion is missing. V, J and clone size are those of that table, while D and trimming were read from the DNA. The sample includes more than 300,000 clones, 88% seen only once; the top ten take approximately 1.6%. The V and J ends lost 2 bases and 6 bases respectively, with 14 bases between them. The CDR3 sequence is 14 residues long.

Sequences were obtained from peripheral blood. This TCR derives from a woman aged 25-40 years with COVID-19, enrolled during active disease. This rearrangement joins TRBV5-7 to TRBJ1-2; no reliable D call. TRBV5-7 is an ORF, and what it does is uncertain. The CDR3 loop reads CASSFSRTSDGYTF. The CDR3 nucleotides read TGTGCCAGCAGCTTTTCCCGGACTTCCGATGGCTACACCTTC.